This record covers a single TCR beta chain. It was CD45RO-negative cells, positively selected for CCR7, that made up naive CD8 cells, with terminally differentiated effector memory CD45RA+ cells excluded. All of the donors resided in Nashville, Tennessee, and each was a Caucasian adult. These data are taken from a study of shared clonotypes between healthy human individuals. Across several immunoSEQ plates, the genomic DNA of each subset was split evenly. How the authors handled the data: ImmunoSEQ junction-only sequences lacked quality scores, so their filtering differed. This table comes from immunoSEQ multiplex PCR, and its TCRdb copy is limited to in-frame clones, with some not included. V and J calls and clone size follow that table, whereas D and trimming were derived from the DNA. The sample contains nearly 2 million clones, roughly 94% of which appear only once. Losses at the gene ends were 10 bases for V and 3 bases for J; bases not matched to a gene: 7. The CDR3 extends over 14 amino acids. CDR1 and CDR2 from the germline V gene are MDHEN and SYDVKM.

The TCR comes from a man between 18 and 29 years old in good health. The sequencing input was naive CD8+ T cells sorted from blood. The rearrangement links TRBV28 to TRBJ2-3, with 10 bases lining up with TRBD2. CDR3: CATQEAGGTDTQYF. CDR3 coding DNA: TGTGCCACCCAGGAAGCGGGGGGGACAGATACGCAGTATTTT.